This is a list of T cell receptor beta chains from one sample in a study of response to subunit inactivated influenza vaccine. TCRdb re-called the RT-PCR reads through MiXCR, storing one row per CDR3 protein. The data show some 550,000 distinct CDR3 sequences, roughly 25% seen once. This sample was also put to use in a study of T cells expressing NK-cell markers.

The source material was CD4+ T cells sorted from PBMCs, sampled about 12 days after vaccination. Receptor source: a man in his forties or fifties who received an inactivated influenza vaccine. Both conserved end residues are trimmed from each CDR3.

j_call v_call cdr3_length cdr3_aa
TRBJ1-1 TRBV29-1 8 SAGTAEAF
TRBJ2-2 TRBV5-1 12 ASSSQGAPGELF
TRBJ2-1 TRBV6-2/TRBV6-3 14 ASSYSSGGLYNEQF
TRBJ2-7 TRBV4-3 14 ASSQDHIGLSYEQY
TRBJ2-7 TRBV6-1 12 ASAVFRGPYEQY
TRBJ2-7 TRBV6-1 11 ASRADSFYEQY
TRBJ1-1 TRBV6-5 10 ASSKQGVEAF
TRBJ2-7 TRBV6-1 12 ASSDRDRSHEQY
TRBJ2-7 TRBV15 13 ATSRRGGAPYEQY
TRBJ1-2 TRBV7-2 10 ATSLGGGGYT
TRBJ2-7 TRBV27 13 ASSPRSGATYEQY
TRBJ2-3 TRBV20-1 13 SAGPVTGRTDTQY
TRBJ2-5 TRBV12-3/TRBV12-4 13 ASSRTGARQETQY
TRBJ2-7 TRBV12-3/TRBV12-4 12 ASSLDRGNHEQY
TRBJ2-2 TRBV18 14 ASSPFARVDTGELF
TRBJ2-7 TRBV7-6 11 ASSSGQLNEQY
TRBJ1-2 TRBV6-2/TRBV6-3 12 ASSRTTRSYGYT
TRBJ2-3 TRBV20-1 14 SAITRGSGTTDMQY
TRBJ2-1 TRBV5-1 16 ASSLGVSGTDIINEQF
TRBJ2-5 TRBV12-3/TRBV12-4 12 ASSLMGQGETQY
TRBJ2-7 TRBV25-1 12 ASSEYGSLYEQY
TRBJ2-1 TRBV7-9 11 ASKNAGGNEQF
TRBJ2-4 TRBV5-1 12 ASSFGSEGNIQY
TRBJ2-7 TRBV5-1 12 ASSLGAGPYEQY
TRBJ1-2 TRBV12-3/TRBV12-4 13 ASSFGTGGMNGYT
TRBJ2-7 TRBV7-2 12 ASSKGQISYEQY
TRBJ2-1 TRBV7-2 12 ASSNRATSNEQF
TRBJ1-1 TRBV20-1 12 SASEIGGTGLKS
TRBJ1-5 TRBV6-2/TRBV6-3 12 ASSYSGQGQPQH
TRBJ2-7 TRBV5-1 14 ASSLTSGRSGYEQY
TRBJ2-1 TRBV7-2 16 ASSLGPGGGGLGDEQF
TRBJ1-3 TRBV14 18 ASSQTIPERGHLSGNTIY
TRBJ2-3 TRBV12-3/TRBV12-4 13 ASRAAGGPTDTQY
TRBJ2-1 TRBV7-2 13 ASSLDGGSLNEQF
TRBJ2-7 TRBV2 10 ASSWDLYEQY
TRBJ1-2 TRBV11-3 12 ASSGAGAGYGYT
TRBJ2-1 TRBV7-9 15 ASSRLGGGSSYNEQF
TRBJ1-2 TRBV7-2 12 ASSLAAGGYGYT
TRBJ1-2 TRBV7-2 15 ASSHAQGTGVVRGYT
TRBJ1-5 TRBV4-3 12 ASSQERGFQPQH
TRBJ2-3 TRBV11-1 14 ASSPGQGLGTDTQY
TRBJ2-5 TRBV30 12 AWSVGRMRETQY
TRBJ1-4 TRBV2 11 ASSGQAVEKLF
TRBJ1-1 TRBV5-6 12 ASSITGTNTEAF
TRBJ2-3 TRBV2 15 ASSIKRTSGSSDTQY
TRBJ1-5 TRBV7-3 15 ASSFMAGHRESQPQH
TRBJ2-6 TRBV10-3 13 AISDSTTGANVLT
TRBJ2-3 TRBV5-1 10 ASSFQADTQY
TRBJ2-1 TRBV6-2/TRBV6-3 14 ASRRLAGSSYNEQF
TRBJ2-7 TRBV3-1 12 ASSPGPIATTQY
TRBJ2-2 TRBV5-1 13 ASSTLATNTGELV
TRBJ1-2 TRBV20-1 10 SAPTGAYGYT
TRBJ2-7 TRBV5-1 10 ASSTASYEQY
TRBJ1-5 TRBV6-5 13 ASSYQQGGNQPQH
TRBJ2-1 TRBV10-1 16 ASSESPRAGGPDRKQF
TRBJ1-1 TRBV10-3 13 AISEVTGGYTEAF
TRBJ2-5 TRBV15 13 ATSRGPGVEETQY
TRBJ2-5 TRBV6-2/TRBV6-3 14 ASSLLTDSDQETQY
TRBJ2-4 TRBV5-1 11 ASFQEAKNIQY
TRBJ1-5 TRBV5-5 12 ASSSISGSQPQH